This T cell receptor beta chain was sequenced for a study of breast tumors, draining lymph nodes, adjacent tissues. This clonotype was observed at least ten times. The lymph nodes were axillary draining lymph nodes from breast cancer patients. The germline V gene has CDR1 SGHRS and CDR2 YFSETQ. The CDR3 is made up of 16 amino acids. The V gene end was trimmed by 3 bases and the J gene end by 1 base; junction bases not matched to a gene: 8. TCRdb re-called the multiplex PCR reads with MiXCR, one entry per CDR3 protein. The repertoire includes approximately 100,000 distinct CDR3 sequences, about 20% of them detected once, and over 1% sits in the top ten.

What was sequenced was axillary lymph node tissue. V and J are TRBV5-1 and TRBJ2-7; 9 bases are shared with TRBD2. The TCR was taken from a female donor with breast cancer. Some clones in this sample may be carry-over from other donors' samples. CDR3 DNA sequence: TGCGCCAGCAGCTCAATAGCGGGAGCCCTTTCCTACGAGCAGTACTTC. It yields the protein CASSSIAGALSYEQYF.